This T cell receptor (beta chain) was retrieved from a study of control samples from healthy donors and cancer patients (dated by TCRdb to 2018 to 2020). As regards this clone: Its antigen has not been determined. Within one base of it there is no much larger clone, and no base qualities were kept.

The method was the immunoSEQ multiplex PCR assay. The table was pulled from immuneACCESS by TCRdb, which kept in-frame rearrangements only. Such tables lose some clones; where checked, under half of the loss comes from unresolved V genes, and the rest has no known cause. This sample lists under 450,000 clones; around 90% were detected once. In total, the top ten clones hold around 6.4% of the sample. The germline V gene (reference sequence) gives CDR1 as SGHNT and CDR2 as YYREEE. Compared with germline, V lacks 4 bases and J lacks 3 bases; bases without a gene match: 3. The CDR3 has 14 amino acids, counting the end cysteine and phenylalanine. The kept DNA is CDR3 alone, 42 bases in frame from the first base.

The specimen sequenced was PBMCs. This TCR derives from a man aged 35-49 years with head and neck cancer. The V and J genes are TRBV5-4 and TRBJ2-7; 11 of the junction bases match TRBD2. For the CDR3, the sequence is CASSLTSGVYEQYF. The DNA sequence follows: TGTGCCAGCAGCCTGACTAGCGGGGTCTACGAGCAGTACTTC. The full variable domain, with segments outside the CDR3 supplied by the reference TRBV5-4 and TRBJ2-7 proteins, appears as ETGVTQSPTHLIKTRGQQVTLRCSSQSGHNTVSWYQQALGQGPQFIFQYYREEENGRGNFPPRFSGLQFPNYSSELNVNALELDDSALYLCASSLTSGVYEQYFGPGTRLTVT.